The 8 T cell receptor gamma chains listed next were all sequenced from one sample in a study of γδ T cells in repeated Plasmodium falciparum infection. TCRdb re-called the multiplex PCR reads using CATT. The sample lists about 15,000 gamma-chain clones, roughly 1.7% occurring once. Flow sorting of PBMC yielded separate Vgamma9/Vdelta2+ and Vdelta2-negative gammadelta T cell populations for bulk repertoire analysis. The sequencing sample was made of gamma-delta T cells from blood. The receptors originated from a pool of human donors (malaria-infected and uninfected, not separated).

This clone appeared many times. A far larger clone is one base from this, pointing to a likely read error. Additional DNA sequences in this sample encode the identical CDR3. Here the CDR3 reads CATWDGGDYYKKLF. The CDR3 DNA reads TGTGCCACCTGGGATGGGGGGGATTATTATAAGAAGCTCTTT. The chain links TRGV4 to TRGJ1 or TRGJ2. The V gene's germline CDR1 is EGSTGY and CDR2 YDSYTSSV. The CDR3 is made up of 14 amino acids.

Notes on this clone: The protein that TCRdb holds for this DNA derives from a much larger clone and differs from the translated DNA at residue 9, which likely indicates a read error; the protein shown here is translated from the DNA. V usage is TRGV9 and J usage is TRGJ1 or TRGJ2. Germline CDR1 reads GITISATS; CDR2 reads ISYDGTV (reference sequence). CDR3 size: 12 residues. The CDR3 region has the DNA TGTGCCTTGTGGGCCAACCGATATACGAAACTCTTT. This sequence encodes CALWANRYTKLF.

This clone turned up a few times. The amino acid sequence in TCRdb belongs to a much larger clone and departs from this DNA's translation at residue 4, likely a sequencing read error; the sequence shown is translated from the DNA. The gene calls are TRGV9 and TRGJ1 or TRGJ2. No J gene was available from TCRdb, and it was assigned here by a germline match of the DNA. V lost 9 bases and J lost 8; bases outside the gene matches: 10. Germline V CDR1 and CDR2: GITISATS, ISYDGTV (reference sequence). The CDR3 runs 11 residues. CDR3 nucleotide sequence: TGTGCCTTGCAGGATCAACATAAGAAACTCTTT. Encoded protein: CALQDQHKKLF.

About this clone itself: The amino acid sequence in TCRdb belongs to a much larger clone and departs from this DNA's translation at residue 6, likely a sequencing read error; the sequence shown is translated from the DNA. This chain connects TRGV4 to TRGJP2. TCRdb does not report a J gene; here it was assigned by matching the DNA to germline references. CDR3 length: 12 amino acids. CDR1 EGSTGY and CDR2 YDSYTSSV come from the germline V gene. V lost 3 bases, J lost 12 bases, and 7 bases stayed unmatched. CDR3 loop: CATWDRHGIKTF. The CDR3 DNA reads as TGTGCCACCTGGGATAGGCACGGGATCAAGACGTTT.

This clone showed up many times. V and J are TRGV4 and TRGJ1 or TRGJ2. CDR1 is EGSTGY, CDR2 YDSYTSSV, per germline. With V trimmed by 1 base and J by 7 bases, 10 bases remained unmatched. The CDR3 consists of 14 residues. Written as DNA, the CDR3 is TGTGCCACCTGGGATGGCCTTCAAGACTATAAGAAACTCTTT. This gives the protein CATWDGLQDYKKLF.

With respect to this clone: The mismatch at residue 3 between this DNA's translation and the TCRdb protein of a much larger clone likely reflects a read error; the protein shown is translated from the DNA. The rearrangement uses TRGV9 and TRGJ1 or TRGJ2. No J gene was available from TCRdb, and it was assigned here by a germline match of the DNA. This CDR3 is built from 13 residues. Germline assignment: CDR1 GITISATS and CDR2 ISYDGTV (reference sequence). The DNA for the CDR3 is TGTGCCTCGTGGGAGCCGGTTTATTATAAGAAACTCTTT. Translation: CASWEPVYYKKLF.

Many counts were recorded for this clone. TCRdb records a much larger clone's protein for this DNA, with a difference at residue 5 that likely arises from a read error; the protein given is the translation of the DNA. This chain links TRGV9 with TRGJP. The CDR3 extends over 17 amino acids. The V gene's germline CDR1 is GITISATS and CDR2 ISYDGTV (reference sequence). Here the CDR3 reads CALWGVILELGKKIKVF. DNA of the CDR3: TGTGCCTTGTGGGGGGTGATTCTAGAGTTGGGCAAAAAAATCAAGGTATTT.

The sample holds many counts of this clone. This DNA's translation differs at residue 6 from TCRdb's protein, which comes from a much larger clone; a read error is likely, and the protein shown is translated from the DNA. The gene calls are TRGV9 and TRGJP. The CDR3 has 16 amino acids. Germline V gene data show CDR1 as GITISATS and CDR2 as ISYDGTV (reference sequence). V gave up 4 bases and J gave up 4 bases; unmatched junction bases: 4. CDR3 sequence: CALWDPQELGKKIKVF. In nucleotides, the CDR3 is TGTGCCTTGTGGGACCCTCAAGAGTTGGGCAAAAAAATCAAGGTATTT.